One sample yielded the 2 T cell receptor beta chains listed below, sequenced in a study of T cells after posttransplantation cyclophosphamide. TCRdb's table, derived via immunoSEQ multiplex PCR, lists solely in-frame clones and lacks some. The table lists roughly 15,000 clones, around 90% of them singletons. Control samples came 1 year after myeloablative marrow transplants with methotrexate plus calcineurin inhibitor. Material: PBMCs, obtained after an allogeneic stem cell transplant with a calcineurin inhibitor and methotrexate. Receptor source: a male patient between 45 and 59 years old who received an allogeneic stem cell transplant from an unrelated donor, was CMV-positive, and had chronic GVHD only. The T cells may partly be graft donor cells.

In its sample, this clone was seen a few times. The genes are TRBV10-3 and TRBJ2-7; possible D gene TRBD2, 5 bases. From germline, CDR1 is ENHRY and CDR2 SYGVKD. V lost 2 bases and J 5 bases, leaving 16 bases between the germline ends. The CDR3 is made up of 15 amino acids. The CDR3 sequence is CAISEEGYRIDEQYF. The DNA for the CDR3 is TGTGCCATCAGTGAGGAGGGCTACCGCATCGACGAGCAGTACTTC.

V gene TRBV15 combines with J gene TRBJ2-5; D is possibly TRBD1 (5 bases). Trimming removed 3 bases from V and 2 bases from J, with 19 bases in between. Germline assignment: CDR1 LNHNV and CDR2 YYDKDF (reference sequence). This CDR3 region has 17 residues. CDR3 in amino acids: CATSSLFRGRDQETQYF. CDR3 sequence (DNA): TGTGCCACCAGCAGCCTCTTTAGGGGCAGGGATCAAGAGACCCAGTACTTC.